One sample yielded the 28 T cell receptor beta chains listed below, sequenced in a study of identical twins. One entry per CDR3 protein results from TCRdb running MiXCR on the 5' RACE reads. This table has 1.5 million to 2 million distinct CDR3 sequences, 32% appearing once. The sample comprised cord blood. These receptors all stem from a newborn girl in good health.

The rearrangement links TRBV20-1 to TRBJ2-3, with 8 bases lining up with TRBD2. This CDR3 contains 14 residues. Germline CDR1 DFQATT, CDR2 SNEGSKA (reference sequence). Unmatched junction bases numbered 5, after V lost 6 bases and J lost 0 bases. The DNA of the CDR3 is TGCAGTGCGCCGAGCGGGGGCAGCACAGATACGCAGTATTTT. Translation: CSAPSGGSTDTQYF.

Worth noting for this clonotype: This may be a read error, as it is one base from a much larger clone. The rearrangement links TRBV12-3 or TRBV12-4 to TRBJ2-7; D is undetermined. The CDR3 totals 12 residues. Between the trimmed V and J ends, which lost 3 bases and 12 bases, there was a span of 15 bases. Written as DNA, the CDR3 is TGTGCCAGCAGTTTCCCCCTGAGCTGGCGGTACTTC. This codes for CASSFPLSWRYF.

Only a few counts were recorded for this clonotype. J is TRBJ1-5 and V is TRBV3-1; TRBD1 is a possible D gene (5 bases). Germline CDR1 reads LGHDT; CDR2 reads YNNKEL (reference sequence). The ends were cut back, 0 bases at V and 6 bases at J, with 12 bases in the middle. This CDR3 is built from 15 residues. The CDR3: CASSQDLWGGQPQHF. Written as DNA, the CDR3 is TGTGCCAGCAGCCAAGATCTTTGGGGGGGTCAGCCCCAGCATTTT. Full variable domain (missing parts from reference TRBV3-1 and TRBJ1-5): DTAVSQTPKYLVTQMGNDKSIKCEQNLGHDTMYWYKQDSKKFLKIMFSYNNKELIINETVPNRFSPKSPDKAHLNLHINSLELGDSAVYFCASSQDLWGGQPQHFGDGTRLSIL.

This rearrangement joins TRBV7-9 to TRBJ2-1, with 7 positions matching TRBD2. This CDR3 has 14 residues. V shed 3 bases, J shed 6 bases, and the junction held 5 bases outside the gene matches. CDR1 SEHNR and CDR2 FQNEAQ come from the germline V gene (reference sequence). The CDR3: CASSLETSSNEQFF. The CDR3 DNA is TGTGCCAGCAGCTTGGAGACTAGCTCCAATGAGCAGTTCTTC.

This clonotype was seen a few times. The V call is TRBV2, the J call TRBJ2-7, with D possibly being TRBD2 (6 bases). The J call may be in error: the DNA end matches TRBJ2-5 better. CDR1 and CDR2 (germline): SNHLY, FYNNEI. The CDR3 runs 13 residues. The CDR3 DNA follows: TGTGCCTCCATGAGGGAGGTTGGGGAGACCCAGTACTTC. Amino acid sequence: CASMREVGETQYF.

This clonotype has a handful of counts. This chain uses TRBV5-1 with TRBJ2-7; 9 positions match TRBD1. This CDR3 comprises 14 residues. V lost 2 bases and J lost 5; bases outside the gene matches: 5. Germline V gene sequence: CDR1 SGHRS, CDR2 YFSETQ. CDR3 sequence: CASSLRQGGNEQYF. The CDR3 coding sequence is TGCGCCAGCAGCTTACGACAGGGGGGCAACGAGCAGTACTTC.

In its sample, this clonotype was seen a few times. V is TRBV25-1 and J is TRBJ2-5; 8 nucleotides match TRBD1. V lost 5 bases and J lost 5; bases outside the gene matches: 4. There are 13 residues in the CDR3. From germline, CDR1 is MGHDK and CDR2 SYGVNS. CDR3 region: CASSPWTGETQYF. CDR3 nucleotides: TGTGCCAGCAGTCCCTGGACAGGGGAGACCCAGTACTTC.

The rearrangement uses TRBV20-1 and TRBJ2-7; 9 nucleotides match TRBD2. Germline V gene data show CDR1 as DFQATT and CDR2 as SNEGSKA (reference sequence). CDR3 length: 14 amino acids. Losses at the gene ends were 1 base for V and 4 bases for J; bases not matched to a gene: 5. The CDR3 region has the DNA TGCAGTGCTAGAGGGGGGACTAGCTTTTACGAGCAGTACTTC. Its translation: CSARGGTSFYEQYF.

This sequence joins TRBV20-1 and TRBJ1-4; 7 bases agree with TRBD1. V shed 2 bases, J shed 7 bases, and the junction held 7 bases outside the gene matches. Germline lookup yields CDR1 DFQATT and CDR2 SNEGSKA (reference sequence). This CDR3 region has 14 residues. The chain's CDR3 is CSARSRDSREKLFF. Written as DNA, the CDR3 is TGCAGTGCTAGATCCCGGGACAGTCGTGAAAAACTGTTTTTT.

This rearrangement joins TRBV20-1 to TRBJ2-3, with TRBD2 identical over 10 bases. This CDR3 has 14 residues. CDR1 DFQATT and CDR2 SNEGSKA come from the germline V gene (reference sequence). With V trimmed by 1 base and J by 11 bases, 9 bases remained unmatched. This CDR3 reads CSARVSAGGLRQYF. In DNA, the CDR3 is TGCAGTGCTAGAGTATCAGCGGGGGGGCTAAGGCAGTATTTT.

V gene TRBV10-3 combines with J gene TRBJ1-2, with TRBD1 matching 7 bases. The CDR3 is made up of 13 amino acids. CDR1 ENHRY and CDR2 SYGVKD come from the germline V gene. V gave up 7 bases and J gave up 3 bases; unmatched junction bases: 5. CDR3 amino acids: CAINPGGDYGYTF. The CDR3 nucleotides read TGTGCCATCAACCCAGGGGGGGACTATGGCTACACCTTC.

The rearrangement links TRBV2 to TRBJ2-3, with D perhaps matching TRBD2 (5 bases). Trimming took off 2 bases at V and 2 bases at J, with 8 bases between the two ends. There are 14 residues in the CDR3. CDR1 and CDR2 (germline): SNHLY, FYNNEI. CDR3 DNA: TGTGCCAGCAGTGAACTAGCCCCCACAGATACGCAGTATTTT. Its translation is CASSELAPTDTQYF.

This clonotype was found a few times. The V gene is TRBV28, the J gene TRBJ2-1; 11 bases match TRBD2. The V gene end was trimmed by 2 bases and the J gene end by 13 bases; junction bases not matched to a gene: 4. Germline lookup yields CDR1 MDHEN and CDR2 SYDVKM. This CDR3 is 13 amino acids long. CDR3 coding DNA: TGTGCCAGCAGTTTAAGACTAGCGGGAAATCAGTTCTTC. Translated, it gives CASSLRLAGNQFF.

The chain has TRBV10-3 and TRBJ2-1, with 11 bases aligning to TRBD2. J was trimmed by 4 bases and V by 4 bases; bases with no gene match: 12. The CDR3 runs to 18 residues. Looked up from germline, CDR1 is ENHRY and CDR2 is SYGVKD. This CDR3 is CAISVERNLAGGYNEQFF. The CDR3 coding sequence is TGTGCCATCAGTGTAGAACGTAACCTAGCGGGAGGTTACAATGAGCAGTTCTTC.

This clonotype was recorded at least ten times. The V and J genes are TRBV3-1 and TRBJ1-2; no clear D gene. The CDR3 has 12 residues. V was pared by 1 base and J by 5 bases, with 5 bases between. From germline, CDR1 is LGHDT and CDR2 YNNKEL (reference sequence). DNA for the CDR3: TGTGCCAGCAGCCAAGTCGGTTATGGCTACACCTTC. Translated: CASSQVGYGYTF.

A remark on this clonotype: At one end the junction does not follow the germline gene, possibly because of a read error. CDR3 region: CGAPGQGTTDTQYF. The CDR3 coding sequence is TGCGGTGCCCCCGGACAGGGAACCACAGATACGCAGTATTTT. The rearrangement uses TRBV20-1 and TRBJ2-3; 8 bases match TRBD1. Germline V CDR1 and CDR2: DFQATT, SNEGSKA (reference sequence). This CDR3 has 14 residues.

This clonotype has at least ten counts. The V call is TRBV5-1, the J call TRBJ1-4; D is undetermined. V was clipped by 0 bases and J by 7 bases, with 13 bases between them. The CDR3 contains 15 residues. Germline CDR1 is SGHRS and CDR2 is YFSETQ. The CDR3, as DNA: TGCGCCAGCAGCTTGGCGACCGGGAGGTCTGAAAAACTGTTTTTT. This sequence encodes CASSLATGRSEKLFF.

Details on this clonotype: One base away lies a much larger clone, so this may be a sequencing read error. CDR3 residues: CASSQDPTSGTDTQYF. The CDR3 nucleotides are TGTGCCAGCAGCCAAGACCCGACTAGCGGCACAGATACGCAGTATTTT. The chain couples TRBV14 to TRBJ2-3, with 8 bases that match TRBD2. The CDR3 has 16 residues. The V gene's germline CDR1 is SGHDN and CDR2 FVKESK. The J segment lost 1 base and the V segment lost 0 bases, leaving 3 bases of the junction unmatched. Supplemented by reference TRBV14 and TRBJ2-3, the full variable domain reads EAGVTQFPSHSVIEKGQTVTLRCDPISGHDNLYWYRRVMGKEIKFLLHFVKESKQDESGMPNNRFLAERTGGTYSTLKVQPAELEDSGVYFCASSQDPTSGTDTQYFGPGTRLTVL.

The chain has TRBV5-1 and TRBJ2-5; D is perhaps TRBD1 (6 bases). The germline V gene encodes CDR1 SGHRS and CDR2 YFSETQ. The ends were cut back, 3 bases at V and 4 bases at J, with 7 bases in the middle. The CDR3 is 12 residues long. The CDR3 protein is CASSSDRETQYF. The CDR3 coding sequence is TGCGCCAGCAGCTCGGACAGAGAGACCCAGTACTTC.

The gene calls are TRBV10-2 and TRBJ1-1; no clear D. V shed 1 base and J shed 1 base, with 10 bases lying between them. This CDR3 region has 15 residues. Looked up from germline, CDR1 is WSHSY and CDR2 is SAAADI. The CDR3 region has the DNA TGCGCCAGCAGTGAGTTTAGGGTCGCGAACACTGAAGCTTTCTTT. The encoded protein is CASSEFRVANTEAFF.

In its sample, this clonotype was seen a few times. The chain uses TRBV12-3 or TRBV12-4 and TRBJ2-1, with D maybe TRBD2 (6 bases). The CDR3 has 17 amino acids. The V end was cut by 2 bases, the J end by 0 bases, with 14 bases between. Written as DNA, the CDR3 is TGTGCCAGCAGTTTAAGGGGCGGGATTAGCTCCTACAATGAGCAGTTCTTC. Translation: CASSLRGGISSYNEQFF.

The J gene is TRBJ1-2, the V gene TRBV20-1; TRBD1 might be the D (6 bases). Germline V gene sequence: CDR1 DFQATT, CDR2 SNEGSKA (reference sequence). V was pared by 3 bases and J by 5 bases, with 13 bases between. CDR3 length: 13 amino acids. DNA for the CDR3: TGCAGTGCTAGGGACGGGGGCTTTTATGGCTACACCTTC. It translates to CSARDGGFYGYTF.

This clonotype was seen a handful of times. The rearrangement joins TRBV27 to TRBJ1-5; weak D call: TRBD1 (5 bases). V was trimmed by 2 bases and J by 3 bases, leaving 8 bases between them. The germline V gene encodes CDR1 MNHEY and CDR2 SMNVEV (reference sequence). This CDR3 is built from 14 residues. CDR3 coding DNA: TGTGCCAGCAGTTTAGGGGCTCTCAATCAGCCCCAGCATTTT. This codes for CASSLGALNQPQHF.

The rearrangement links TRBV2 to TRBJ2-2; 9 bases line up with TRBD1. CDR3 length equals 18 residues. V trimming: 4 bases; J trimming: 3 bases; junction bases outside the gene matches: 12. Germline values: CDR1 SNHLY, CDR2 FYNNEI. The CDR3 loop reads CASSATRVDRGYTGELFF. The CDR3, as DNA: TGTGCCAGCAGTGCCACCAGAGTGGACAGGGGCTACACCGGGGAGCTGTTTTTT.

The chain couples TRBV5-5 to TRBJ2-5, with a tentative D call TRBD1 (6 bases). The J call may not be correct, given that the DNA end is closer to TRBJ2-7. The CDR3 contains 15 residues. The germline V gene has CDR1 SGHKS and CDR2 YYEKEE (reference sequence). CDR3 region: CASSLESRQGHEQYF. Here the CDR3 DNA reads TGTGCCAGCAGCTTAGAATCCCGCCAGGGGCACGAGCAGTACTTC.

This clonotype occurred a few times. A read error may produce the germline difference seen at one junction end. The V gene is TRBV28, the J gene TRBJ2-3, with D possibly being TRBD2 (6 bases). The germline CDR1 and CDR2 sequences are MDHEN and SYDVKM. The CDR3 length is 15 residues. The CDR3 loop is CAGSQPTSTTDTQYF. DNA for the CDR3: TGTGCCGGCAGCCAACCCACTAGCACCACAGATACGCAGTATTTT.

The chain uses TRBV2 and TRBJ1-5; TRBD1 might be the D (5 bases). Trimming pared 5 bases from V and 5 bases from J, leaving 25 bases between. From germline, CDR1 is SNHLY and CDR2 FYNNEI. The CDR3 consists of 18 residues. CDR3 nucleotides: TGTGCCAGCAGTCGCAGGGTCTATATCTCCCATAATGATCAGCCCCAGCATTTT. It yields the protein CASSRRVYISHNDQPQHF. The whole variable domain, remainder taken from reference TRBV2 and TRBJ1-5, is EPEVTQTPSHQVTQMGQEVILRCVPISNHLYFYWYRQILGQKVEFLVSFYNNEISEKSEIFDDQFSVERPDGSNFTLKIRSTKLEDSAMYFCASSRRVYISHNDQPQHFGDGTRLSIL.

The genes are TRBV5-1 and TRBJ2-7; a possible D gene is TRBD1 (5 bases). With 0 bases removed from V and 2 bases from J, the gap between germline ends came to 12 bases. The CDR3 spans 15 residues. Germline CDR1 is SGHRS and CDR2 is YFSETQ. This CDR3 reads CASSLDRLGTYEQYF. CDR3 DNA: TGCGCCAGCAGCTTGGACAGGCTTGGGACCTACGAGCAGTACTTC.